This T cell receptor beta chain was observed in a study of CD4+ T cells in melanoma. Findings and caveats of the study: A reported correlation linked neoantigen-specific CD4+ T cells to CD8+, macrophage and B cell function.

As to this clone: Its matching antigen is unknown.

The germline V gene encodes CDR1 MDHEN and CDR2 SYDVKM. The ends were cut back, 5 bases at V and 8 bases at J, with 21 bases in the middle. The CDR3 extends over 16 amino acids. Libraries were prepared by immunoSEQ multiplex PCR; TCRdb keeps only in-frame clonotypes and omits some of them. The sample has about 50,000 clones, roughly nine tenths seen once. V and J are TRBV28 and TRBJ1-4; D is unclear. The clonotype comes from a human donor with melanoma. Material for sequencing was peripheral blood. The CDR3 sequence: CASSNGGRRAGEKLFF. The CDR3, as DNA: TGTGCCAGCAGTAACGGTGGCAGGAGGGCGGGGGAAAAACTGTTTTTT.